Listed here is a single T cell receptor (beta chain). This entry belongs to a study of technical replicates of blood from a few donors. The CDR3 contains 12 residues. The germline gives CDR1 ENHRY, CDR2 SYGVKD. V lost 3 bases, J lost 8 bases, and 11 bases lay in between. The data were produced by immunoSEQ multiplex PCR, yet TCRdb's version contains in-frame clones alone and is incomplete. The table includes over 70,000 clones, approximately 97% detected once. The sample was T cells isolated from PBMCs. V usage is TRBV10-3 and J usage is TRBJ2-7, with D possibly being TRBD2 (6 bases). This clonotype was obtained from a human donor in good health. For the CDR3, the DNA is TGTGCCATCAGTGATTACGGGACTCAGCAGTACTTC. Its translation is CAISDYGTQQYF.